This TCR beta chain was profiled in a study of cytomegalovirus exposure and HLA in healthy donors. Whole-study results and caveats: 150 or so TCR beta chains were listed as cytomegalovirus-associated.

With regard to this clone: Antigen specificity is unknown.

The CDR3 contains 12 residues. V shed 8 bases and J shed 2 bases, with 13 bases lying between them. Germline assignment: CDR1 SQVTM and CDR2 ANQGSEA. Libraries were prepared by immunoSEQ multiplex PCR; TCRdb keeps only in-frame clonotypes and omits some of them. In the table there are 200,000 to 300,000 clones, roughly 91% of which are singletons. Sample: PBMCs. The TCR was taken from a woman aged 25-40 years in good health and CMV-seronegative. This rearrangement joins TRBV29-1 to TRBJ2-7; the D call may be TRBD1 or TRBD2 (5 bases each). The CDR3, as DNA: TGCAGCTACCGGGACCCAGCCTACGAGCAGTACTTC. Protein: CSYRDPAYEQYF.